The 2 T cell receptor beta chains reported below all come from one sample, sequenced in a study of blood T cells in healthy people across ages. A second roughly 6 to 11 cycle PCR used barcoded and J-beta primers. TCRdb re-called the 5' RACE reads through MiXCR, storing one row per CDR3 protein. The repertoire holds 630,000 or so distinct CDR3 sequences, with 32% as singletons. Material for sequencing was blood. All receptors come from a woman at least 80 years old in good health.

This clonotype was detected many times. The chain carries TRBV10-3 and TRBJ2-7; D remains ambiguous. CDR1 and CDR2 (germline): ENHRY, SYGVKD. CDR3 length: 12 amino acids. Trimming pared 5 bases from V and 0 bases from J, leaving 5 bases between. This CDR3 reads CAISQTSYEQYF. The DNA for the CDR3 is TGTGCCATCAGTCAGACCTCCTACGAGCAGTACTTC.

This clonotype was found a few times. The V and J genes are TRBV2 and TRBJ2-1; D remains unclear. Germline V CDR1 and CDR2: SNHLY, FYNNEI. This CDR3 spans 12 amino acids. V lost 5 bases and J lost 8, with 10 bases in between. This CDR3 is CASSLRRDEQFF. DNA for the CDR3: TGTGCCAGCAGTCTCCGACGGGATGAGCAGTTCTTC.